What follows are 20 T cell receptor beta chains derived from one specimen sequenced in a study of molecular identifiers for immune sequencing clone quantification. TCRdb analysed the PCR reads with MiXCR anew, one entry per CDR3 protein. The data contain more than 85,000 distinct CDR3 sequences, 30% to 45% of them singletons. Material for sequencing was naive CD8+ T cells from blood, with Jurkat cell RNA spiked in. Subset denoted: FACS-sorted CD8+CD4-CCR7+CD45RA+ naive T cells. Receptors were obtained from a human donor in good health. Some libraries in this study had Jurkat cell RNA spiked in.

The CDR3 DNA reads as TGCGCCAGCAGCCTGGGACAAGGTACTGGGGAGCAGTACTTC. Protein product: CASSLGQGTGEQYF. This chain connects TRBV4-3 to TRBJ2-7, with D perhaps TRBD1 (6 bases). This CDR3 contains 14 residues. The V gene's germline CDR1 is LGHNA and CDR2 YSLEER. V was shortened by 4 bases and J by 7 bases, with 17 bases between the two germline ends.

This clonotype was counted ten times or more. This chain connects TRBV7-9 to TRBJ2-7; tentatively, D is TRBD1 (6 bases). Between the trimmed V and J ends, which lost 5 bases and 2 bases, there was a span of 10 bases. The germline CDR1 and CDR2 sequences are SEHNR and FQNEAQ (reference sequence). The CDR3 spans 13 residues. The chain's CDR3 is CASSQQGAYEQYF. The CDR3 nucleotides read TGTGCCAGCAGCCAACAGGGCGCCTACGAGCAGTACTTC.

A note on this clonotype: A read error is possible here, since a much larger clone lies one base away. The rearrangement joins TRBV29-1 to TRBJ2-2; D uncertain. Germline assignment: CDR1 SQVTM and CDR2 ANQGSEA. The CDR3 runs 15 residues. V lost 0 bases to trimming and J lost 6 bases, with 14 bases between them. The chain's CDR3 is CSVEDWLSGAGELFF. The CDR3 bases are TGCAGCGTTGAAGATTGGCTGAGTGGGGCCGGGGAGCTGTTTTTT.

Points on this clonotype: One base away lies a much larger clone, so this may be a sequencing read error. The chain employs TRBV15 and TRBJ2-3; D is possibly TRBD1 (5 bases). The CDR3 has 13 residues. Trimming took 4 bases from V and 6 from J, leaving 11 bases between them. Germline CDR1 is LNHNV and CDR2 is YYDKDF (reference sequence). CDR3: CATSKGHLDTQYF. In nucleotides, the CDR3 is TGTGCCACCAGCAAAGGACACTTGGATACGCAGTATTTT.

The chain has TRBV20-1 and TRBJ2-1; 14 bases fit TRBD2. With 0 bases clipped from V and 6 bases from J, the junction kept 7 bases outside the gene matches. Germline V CDR1 and CDR2: DFQATT, SNEGSKA (reference sequence). This CDR3 spans 17 amino acids. The CDR3: CSAREGTSGSYFNEQFF. CDR3 DNA sequence: TGCAGTGCTAGAGAGGGGACTAGCGGGAGCTACTTCAATGAGCAGTTCTTC.

The chain is built from TRBV2 and TRBJ2-1, with a possible D match to TRBD1 (6 bases). This CDR3 spans 14 amino acids. Germline values: CDR1 SNHLY, CDR2 FYNNEI. Trimming removed 5 bases from V and 7 bases from J, with 15 bases in between. The CDR3 sequence: CASSPYRAGNEQFF. The CDR3 coding sequence is TGTGCCAGCAGTCCTTACAGGGCGGGTAATGAGCAGTTCTTC.

Comments on this clonotype: Since the CDR3 does not end with the conserved phenylalanine or tryptophan, this likely comes from a read error. The chain joins TRBV5-5 to TRBJ2-7, with TRBD1 as a possible D gene (5 bases). Germline lookup yields CDR1 SGHKS and CDR2 YYEKEE (reference sequence). CDR3 length: 14 residues. V was pared by 2 bases and J by 2 bases, with 11 bases between. For the CDR3, the DNA is TGTGCCAGCAGCTTCGAAGGGGCCACCTACGAGCAGTACCTC. Its translation is CASSFEGATYEQYL.

Concerning this clonotype: Compared with germline, one end of the junction differs, possibly owing to a read error. This sequence joins TRBV6-5 and TRBJ2-2, with D tentatively TRBD1 or TRBD2 (5 bases each). Germline V gene sequence: CDR1 MNHEY, CDR2 SVGAGI. The CDR3 has 18 amino acids. CDR3: CASSYSGVAEPLTRELSF. CDR3 DNA sequence: TGTGCCAGCAGTTACTCAGGGGTGGCGGAACCACTCACCAGGGAGCTGTCTTTT.

This clonotype was observed a few times. The rearrangement uses TRBV6-4 and TRBJ2-7, with D perhaps TRBD1 (6 bases). The germline V and J ends were trimmed by 0 bases and 4 bases, with 16 bases remaining between them. Germline loops: CDR1 MRHNA, CDR2 SNTAGT. The CDR3 runs 16 residues. CDR3 DNA: TGTGCCAGCAGTGACTCTGTGTTGCGTAGGGGGTACGAGCAGTACTTC. This gives the protein CASSDSVLRRGYEQYF.

This clonotype appeared once. The chain links TRBV18 to TRBJ2-7; 7 nucleotides agree with TRBD1. Germline trimming cut 3 bases from V and 4 bases from J; bases unmatched to any gene: 9. Germline V gene data show CDR1 as KGHSH and CDR2 as LQKENI. This CDR3 spans 15 amino acids. The chain's CDR3 is CASSPSDRALYEQYF. In DNA, the CDR3 is TGTGCCAGCTCACCTTCCGACAGGGCGCTTTACGAGCAGTACTTC.

Worth noting for this clonotype: An end of the junction differs from the germline gene, which may be a read error. The chain carries TRBV28 and TRBJ1-1; 7 bases fit TRBD1. From germline, CDR1 is MDHEN and CDR2 SYDVKM. CDR3 size: 13 residues. In DNA form, the CDR3 reads TGTGCCAGCAGTTTATACAGGGGAACCGAAGCTATCTTT. As protein: CASSLYRGTEAIF.

With regard to this clonotype: A read error may account for a junction end that differs from germline. The gene calls are TRBV7-9 and TRBJ1-1; D call uncertain. There are 14 residues in the CDR3. Germline-derived CDR1 and CDR2 are SEHNR and FQNEAQ (reference sequence). The chain's CDR3 is CASSLAMGNTEAIF. Written as DNA, the CDR3 is TGTGCCAGCAGCTTAGCGATGGGGAACACTGAAGCTATCTTT. Drawing the rest from reference TRBV7-9 and TRBJ1-1, the complete variable domain is DTGVSQNPRHKITKRGQNVTFRCDPISEHNRLYWYRQTLGQGPEFLTYFQNEAQLEKSRLLSDRFSAERPKGSFSTLEIQRTEQGDSAMYLCASSLAMGNTEAIFGQGTRLTVV.

For this clonotype: Since a much larger clone is just one base distant, this may be a read error. The conserved final phenylalanine or tryptophan is absent from the CDR3, which likely points to a read error. The chain combines TRBV6-6 with TRBJ2-3; D gene uncertain. V was cut by 5 bases and J by 0 bases, with 18 bases left in between. Germline V gene lookup returns CDR1 MNHNY and CDR2 SVGAGI (reference sequence). The CDR3 runs to 17 residues. CDR3 nucleotide sequence: TGTGCCAGCAGTATCCTCGCCCTGGCACCTAGCACAGATACGCAGTATCTT. Amino acids: CASSILALAPSTDTQYL.

The chain combines TRBV7-8 with TRBJ1-2; 7 positions match TRBD1. This CDR3 region has 18 residues. Germline V gene data show CDR1 as SGHVS and CDR2 as FQNEAQ. After removal of 1 base from V and 4 bases from J, the junction contained 15 bases not matched to a gene. CDR3 DNA: TGTGCCAGCAGCTTAGTCCCGGACAAGGGGGCTTACGGCTATGGCTACACCTTC. Its protein product is CASSLVPDKGAYGYGYTF.

This chain uses TRBV10-3 with TRBJ2-7; TRBD2 matches 11 bases. Germline V CDR1 and CDR2: ENHRY, SYGVKD. Germline trimming cut 6 bases from V and 2 bases from J; bases unmatched to any gene: 6. The CDR3 totals 15 residues. CDR3 sequence: CAIRDGTSGTYEQYF. The CDR3, as DNA: TGTGCCATCAGAGACGGGACTAGCGGCACCTACGAGCAGTACTTC.

In this sample, this clonotype turned up once. At one boundary the junction diverges from the germline segment, which might be a read error. V gene TRBV28 combines with J gene TRBJ1-1; TRBD1 might be the D (5 bases). Germline V lookup: CDR1 MDHEN, CDR2 SYDVKM. The CDR3 runs 14 residues. DNA for the CDR3: TGTGCCAGCAGTCCACGCACTCGGGGGTCTGAAGCTTACTTT. This gives the protein CASSPRTRGSEAYF.

J is TRBJ2-5 and V is TRBV4-3, with D unclear. Germline V gene data show CDR1 as LGHNA and CDR2 as YSLEER. The length of the CDR3 is 14 residues. V dropped 1 base and J dropped 1 base, with 7 bases sitting between them. The CDR3 is CASSQGPFQETQYF. The CDR3 DNA reads TGCGCCAGCAGCCAAGGGCCGTTCCAAGAGACCCAGTACTTC.

The J gene is TRBJ2-7, the V gene TRBV28; D is possibly TRBD1 (5 bases). V lost 3 bases to trimming and J lost 7 bases, with 22 bases between them. The CDR3 runs to 16 residues. The germline V gene encodes CDR1 MDHEN and CDR2 SYDVKM. CDR3 residues: CASSFISDTLDMEQYF. In DNA form, the CDR3 reads TGTGCCAGCAGTTTCATATCGGACACTTTGGATATGGAGCAGTACTTC. Full variable domain (missing parts from reference TRBV28 and TRBJ2-7): DVKVTQSSRYLVKRTGEKVFLECVQDMDHENMFWYRQDPGLGLRLIYFSYDVKMKEKGDIPEGYSVSREKKERFSLILESASTNQTSMYLCASSFISDTLDMEQYFGPGTRLTVT.

This clonotype turned up a few times. This chain links TRBV4-3 with TRBJ2-6; TRBD1 aligns across 9 bases. This CDR3 region has 17 residues. Germline V gene lookup returns CDR1 LGHNA and CDR2 YSLEER. Losses at the gene ends were 2 bases for V and 4 bases for J; bases not matched to a gene: 6. This CDR3 is CASSQRTGVPGANVLTF. CDR3 in DNA: TGCGCCAGCAGCCAACGGACAGGGGTACCGGGGGCCAACGTCCTGACTTTC.

A few counts support this clonotype. Here the CDR3 reads CASSLTGRREQYF. The CDR3 DNA is TGTGCCAGCAGCTTAACAGGGCGGCGGGAGCAGTACTTC. This sequence joins TRBV7-2 and TRBJ2-7; perhaps TRBD1 as D (6 bases). Germline V CDR1 and CDR2: SGHTA, FQGNSA. The CDR3 runs to 13 residues. Trimming took 2 bases from V and 7 from J, leaving 12 bases between them. The entire variable domain, with the rest obtained from reference TRBV7-2 and TRBJ2-7, is as follows: GAGVSQSPSNKVTEKGKDVELRCDPISGHTALYWYRQSLGQGLEFLIYFQGNSAPDKSGLPSDRFSAERTGGSVSTLTIQRTQQEDSAVYLCASSLTGRREQYFGPGTRLTVT.